Listed below are T cell receptor beta chains from one sample, sequenced in a study of shared clonotypes between healthy human individuals. TCRdb's table, derived via immunoSEQ multiplex PCR, lists solely in-frame clones and lacks some. This table has millions of clones, around nine tenths appearing once. Source material: naive CD4+ T cells sorted from blood. These receptors all come from a man younger than 35 in good health. Both conserved end residues are part of each CDR3. A D gene is named only where the DNA matches it firmly. Clone size is shown for a subset of rows, as once, few, many or a class of expanded clone.

TRBV19	NA	TRBJ1-2	NA	CASSQSQGGYTF	TGTGCCAGTAGCCAATCCCAGGGGGGCTACACCTTC
TRBV28	few	TRBJ1-2	NA	CASSLNRSYGYTF	TGTGCCAGCAGTTTAAACCGCTCCTATGGCTACACCTTC
TRBV7-2	NA	TRBJ2-1	TRBD2	CASSAQAGVNNEQFF	TGTGCCAGCAGCGCGCAAGCGGGAGTGAACAATGAGCAGTTCTTC
TRBV30	few	TRBJ1-1	NA	CAWSAPLGQAFF	TGTGCCTGGAGTGCCCCTCTCGGACAAGCTTTCTTT
TRBV19	NA	TRBJ2-2	NA	CASSTKRNTGELFF	TGTGCCAGTAGTACGAAGAGGAACACCGGGGAGCTGTTTTTT
TRBV19	NA	TRBJ2-5	TRBD1	CASAGQGLIQYF	TGTGCCAGCGCCGGACAGGGTCTGATCCAGTACTTC
TRBV19	NA	TRBJ2-7	NA	CASGVGPGEQYF	TGTGCCAGCGGCGTGGGTCCGGGGGAGCAGTACTTC
TRBV5-6	NA	TRBJ1-2	TRBD1	CASSLLGQGDYGYTF	TGTGCCAGCAGCTTACTCGGACAGGGTGACTATGGCTACACCTTC
TRBV4-2	few	TRBJ2-7	NA	CASSQDSGLFYEQYF	TGTGCCAGCAGCCAAGATTCGGGCCTCTTCTACGAGCAGTACTTC
TRBV20-1	NA	TRBJ2-5	NA	CSAPSFETQYF	TGCAGTGCTCCATCTTTCGAGACCCAGTACTTC
TRBV5-4	NA	TRBJ2-1	NA	CASSLGGNAGSRIGEQFF	TGTGCCAGCAGCTTGGGGGGTAATGCGGGGAGTAGGATCGGTGAGCAGTTCTTC
TRBV10-2	NA	TRBJ1-6	NA	CASSEWGASPLHF	TGCGCCAGCAGTGAATGGGGAGCTTCACCCCTCCACTTT
TRBV30	few	TRBJ1-5	TRBD1	CAGPPDRDHNQPQHF	TGTGCCGGTCCACCAGACAGGGACCACAATCAGCCCCAGCATTTT
TRBV7-8	NA	TRBJ1-4	NA	CASSLGSREKLFF	TGTGCCAGCAGCTTAGGATCGAGAGAAAAACTGTTTTTT
TRBV4-1	NA	TRBJ2-2	NA	CASSQDVGGTGTGELFF	TGCGCCAGCAGCCAAGATGTCGGGGGCACGGGCACCGGGGAGCTGTTTTTT
TRBV5-1	NA	TRBJ1-2	TRBD1	CASSLSPDRAAYGYTF	TGCGCCAGCAGCCTATCACCTGACAGGGCCGCCTATGGCTACACCTTC
TRBV4-1	few	TRBJ1-2	NA	CASSPTEGNYGYTF	TGCGCCAGCAGCCCTACCGAGGGTAACTATGGCTACACCTTC
TRBV6-5	NA	TRBJ1-3	TRBD1	CASSRGQGTNTIYF	TGTGCCAGCAGTCGAGGACAGGGTACGAACACCATATATTTT
TRBV6-5	NA	TRBJ2-3	TRBD1	CASSFGTGGTDTQYF	TGTGCCAGCAGTTTTGGGACAGGGGGCACAGATACGCAGTATTTT
TRBV7-6	NA	TRBJ1-6	TRBD1	CASRQGNNSPLHF	TGTGCCAGCAGACAGGGGAATAATTCACCCCTCCACTTT
TRBV7-9	NA	TRBJ2-7	NA	CASSASGVRYEQYF	TGTGCCAGCAGCGCCTCGGGGGTGAGGTACGAGCAGTACTTC
TRBV28	NA	TRBJ2-7	TRBD2	CATVWPGGPYEQYF	TGTGCCACCGTATGGCCGGGGGGGCCCTACGAGCAGTACTTC
TRBV12-5	NA	TRBJ2-6	TRBD2	CASGLVQEGGFSGANVLTF	TGTGCTAGTGGTTTGGTACAGGAGGGAGGGTTCTCTGGGGCCAACGTCCTGACTTTC
TRBV5-4	NA	TRBJ2-5	TRBD2	CASSRTSVETQYF	TGTGCCAGCAGCAGGACTAGCGTGGAGACCCAGTACTTC
TRBV2	NA	TRBJ2-5	TRBD2	CASSQGLAGQETQYF	TGTGCCAGCAGCCAGGGACTAGCGGGTCAAGAGACCCAGTACTTC
TRBV11-3	NA	TRBJ2-1	NA	CASSRAGNEQFF	TGTGCCAGCAGCCGGGCAGGTAATGAGCAGTTCTTC
TRBV11-3	NA	TRBJ1-5	TRBD1	CASSLRQGGPQHF	TGTGCCAGCAGCTTACGACAGGGCGGGCCCCAGCATTTT
TRBV11-1	once	TRBJ2-1	NA	CASSSGRGGGDEQFF	TGTGCCAGCAGCTCTGGACGAGGTGGTGGGGATGAGCAGTTCTTC
TRBV30	once	TRBJ2-3	NA	CAWSIGGGPQYF	TGTGCCTGGAGTATAGGGGGGGGACCGCAGTATTTT
TRBV5-6	NA	TRBJ1-1	NA	CASSRTDSGSTEAFF	TGTGCCAGCAGCCGGACCGATTCCGGATCCACTGAAGCTTTCTTT
TRBV18	NA	TRBJ2-2	NA	CASSPFSGTGELFF	TGTGCCAGCTCACCATTTTCAGGCACCGGGGAGCTGTTTTTT
TRBV27	once	TRBJ2-3	NA	CASSSYIDKTPSADTQYF	TGTGCCAGCAGTTCGTACATAGACAAAACCCCTTCCGCAGATACGCAGTATTTT
TRBV5-1	NA	TRBJ1-6	NA	CASSLDLSSSSYNSPLHF	TGCGCCAGCAGCTTGGATTTATCAAGTAGCTCCTATAATTCACCCCTCCACTTT
TRBV5-1	few	TRBJ1-2	TRBD1	CASSPGQGNYGYTF	TGCGCCAGCAGCCCGGGACAGGGGAACTATGGCTACACCTTC
TRBV7-2	NA	TRBJ2-3	TRBD2	CASKLAGGPQDTQYF	TGTGCCAGCAAACTAGCGGGAGGGCCGCAAGATACGCAGTATTTT
TRBV30	NA	TRBJ2-5	NA	CAWSGGETQYF	TGTGCCTGGAGTGGGGGGGAGACCCAGTACTTC
TRBV19	NA	TRBJ1-1	NA	CASTFRGKGTEAFF	TGTGCCAGTACCTTCAGGGGTAAGGGCACTGAAGCTTTCTTT
TRBV28	NA	TRBJ2-3	TRBD2	CASSLSGASTDTQYF	TGTGCCAGCAGTTTAAGCGGGGCGAGCACAGATACGCAGTATTTT
TRBV28	NA	TRBJ2-7	NA	CASNQQGTLTYSYEQYF	TGTGCCAGCAACCAGCAGGGGACGCTGACTTACTCCTACGAGCAGTACTTC
TRBV19	NA	TRBJ1-2	NA	CASSIKVWVPYGYTF	TGTGCCAGTAGTATCAAGGTTTGGGTTCCCTATGGCTACACCTTC
TRBV7-3	NA	TRBJ2-1	TRBD2	CASSLNFGVAGSNEQFF	TGTGCCAGCAGCTTAAATTTTGGGGTAGCGGGTTCTAATGAGCAGTTCTTC
TRBV6-6	NA	TRBJ1-4	NA	CASSYRGNEKLFF	TGTGCCAGCAGTTATAGGGGAAATGAAAAACTGTTTTTT
TRBV27	NA	TRBJ2-3	NA	CASTHRVSTDTQYF	TGTGCCAGCACCCACAGGGTTAGCACAGATACGCAGTATTTT
TRBV7-2	NA	TRBJ2-7	TRBD2	CASSSLAGGHYEQYF	TGTGCCAGCAGCTCGCTAGCGGGGGGGCACTACGAGCAGTACTTC
TRBV9	NA	TRBJ1-4	TRBD1	CASSGQGRNEKLFF	TGTGCCAGCAGCGGACAGGGCAGAAATGAAAAACTGTTTTTT
TRBV6-5	NA	TRBJ2-2	NA	CASRGTGIGTGELFF	TGTGCCAGCAGGGGAACAGGGATTGGCACCGGGGAGCTGTTTTTT
TRBV30	NA	TRBJ1-5	TRBD1	CAWSVGQGDQPQHF	TGTGCCTGGAGTGTGGGACAGGGTGACCAGCCCCAGCATTTT
TRBV6-1	few	TRBJ2-2	NA	CASRTVSNTGELFF	TGTGCCAGCAGGACTGTTTCGAACACCGGGGAGCTGTTTTTT
TRBV2	NA	TRBJ1-1	TRBD1	CASSSGQGVTEAFF	TGTGCCAGCAGTTCGGGACAGGGGGTAACTGAAGCTTTCTTT
TRBV2	NA	TRBJ2-3	TRBD2	CASRLSGNTDTQYF	TGTGCCAGCAGGCTTAGCGGGAACACAGATACGCAGTATTTT